Each of the 19 T cell receptor beta chains below was sequenced from the same sample in a study of T-cell memory formation after mild COVID-19. TCRdb ran MiXCR on the 5' RACE reads and lists one entry per CDR3 protein. The table lists hundreds of thousands of distinct CDR3 sequences, roughly 13% of them singletons. Material: PBMCs or a T cell subset sorted from them (not recorded which). The receptors shown here come from a man between 18 and 35 years old who had mild COVID-19 (a few samples of this study predate the infection). Cell type and time point are not known.

The chain has TRBV20-1 and TRBJ2-5; TRBD2 matches 10 bases. The CDR3 contains 12 residues. The J segment lost 9 bases and the V segment lost 5 bases, leaving 6 bases of the junction unmatched. The V gene's germline CDR1 is DFQATT and CDR2 SNEGSKA (reference sequence). The CDR3, as DNA: TGCAGTGCTCTCACTAGCGGGGAGTCCCAGTACTTC. Translating it yields CSALTSGESQYF.

The rearrangement links TRBV29-1 to TRBJ1-1; 10 nucleotides line up with TRBD1. V was clipped by 7 bases and J by 1 base; unmatched bases: 3. Germline V lookup: CDR1 SQVTM, CDR2 ANQGSEA. The CDR3 contains 13 residues. The CDR3 region is CSGGDRGNTEAFF. Written as DNA, the CDR3 is TGCAGCGGTGGGGACAGGGGGAACACTGAAGCTTTCTTT.

This chain connects TRBV18 to TRBJ2-5; 10 nucleotides agree with TRBD1. The CDR3 covers 15 residues. Germline V gene lookup returns CDR1 KGHSH and CDR2 LQKENI. The V segment lost 3 bases and the J segment 4 bases; nucleotides outside the gene matches: 5. CDR3 residues: CASSPGTGARETQYF. CDR3 coding DNA: TGTGCCAGCTCACCCGGGACAGGGGCTCGAGAGACCCAGTACTTC.

This clonotype was counted a few times. This chain uses TRBV5-1 with TRBJ1-1; 7 bases match TRBD1. The CDR3 has 14 amino acids. With 4 bases clipped from V and 4 bases from J, the junction kept 7 bases outside the gene matches. Germline CDR1 reads SGHRS; CDR2 reads YFSETQ. Written as DNA, the CDR3 is TGCGCCAGCAGCCCTGCTGACAGGGTCACTGAAGCTTTCTTT. It specifies CASSPADRVTEAFF. Drawing the rest from reference TRBV5-1 and TRBJ1-1, the complete variable domain is KAGVTQTPRYLIKTRGQQVTLSCSPISGHRSVSWYQQTPGQGLQFLFEYFSETQRNKGNFPGRFSGRQFSNSRSEMNVSTLELGDSALYLCASSPADRVTEAFFGQGTRLTVV.

This clonotype has a handful of counts. The chain uses TRBV4-1 and TRBJ2-7; tentatively, D is TRBD2 (5 bases). CDR1 is MGHRA, CDR2 YSYEKL, per germline. V lost 1 base, J lost 3 bases, and 10 bases lay in between. This CDR3 has 14 amino acids. CDR3 sequence: CASSQVITSYEQYF. Here the CDR3 DNA reads TGCGCCAGCAGCCAAGTTATCACTAGCTACGAGCAGTACTTC.

This sequence joins TRBV5-1 and TRBJ2-7, with 9 nucleotides matching TRBD1. The CDR3 has 14 amino acids. From germline, CDR1 is SGHRS and CDR2 YFSETQ. The trim removed 4 bases at V and 4 bases at J, leaving 6 bases unmatched. CDR3 protein: CASSQQTGGYEQYF. In nucleotides, the CDR3 is TGCGCCAGCAGCCAGCAGACAGGGGGATACGAGCAGTACTTC.

The V call is TRBV6-2 or TRBV6-3, the J call TRBJ2-7, with TRBD1 as a possible D gene (6 bases). The CDR3 has 15 residues. In germline, CDR1 is MNHEY, CDR2 SVGEGT. Trimming removed 6 bases at V and 2 bases at J, with 17 bases between. The DNA of the CDR3 is TGTGCCAGCAGATGGGGGCAGGTGAGGACCTACGAGCAGTACTTC. It encodes CASRWGQVRTYEQYF.

This clonotype came up a few times. CDR3 nucleotide sequence: TGTGCCAGCAGCTTCCCAGGCCGCGGGACCGAGCAGTACGTC. Translating gives CASSFPGRGTEQYV. The rearrangement uses TRBV5-6 and TRBJ2-7, with D tentatively TRBD2 (6 bases). The CDR3 spans 14 residues. Germline V gives CDR1 SGHDT, CDR2 YYEEEE. Trimming pared 2 bases from V and 6 bases from J, leaving 15 bases between.

The chain employs TRBV6-6 and TRBJ2-1; D is perhaps TRBD1 or TRBD2 (5 bases each). In germline, CDR1 is MNHNY, CDR2 SVGAGI (reference sequence). Trimming shortened V by 5 bases and J by 8 bases, and 19 bases separated the two germline ends. The CDR3 has 15 amino acids. In nucleotides, the CDR3 is TGTGCCAGCAGTCCCGGGGACGGGTTTGAGGATGAGCAGTTCTTC. Its translation: CASSPGDGFEDEQFF.

The chain carries TRBV5-1 and TRBJ1-3; no definite D call. In germline, CDR1 is SGHRS, CDR2 YFSETQ. Trimming removed 0 bases at V and 2 bases at J, with 9 bases between. The CDR3 runs to 15 residues. The CDR3 reads CASSLVGAAGNTIYF. The CDR3 DNA follows: TGCGCCAGCAGCTTGGTCGGCGCCGCTGGAAACACCATATATTTT.

The chain has TRBV6-1 and TRBJ1-2; 7 nucleotides align to TRBD1. The CDR3 consists of 15 residues. Germline V lookup: CDR1 MNHNS, CDR2 SASEGT. Trimming cost V 0 bases and J 1 base; bases outside gene matches: 2. Here the CDR3 reads CASSEAAGGNYGYTF. The CDR3 nucleotides are TGTGCCAGCAGTGAAGCGGCAGGGGGTAACTATGGCTACACCTTC.

The rearrangement joins TRBV7-7 to TRBJ2-3; either TRBD1 or TRBD2 may fit D (5 bases each). CDR1 is SSHAT, CDR2 FNYEAQ, per germline (reference sequence). Trimming cost V 0 bases and J 4 bases, with 11 bases left between them. The CDR3 totals 15 residues. CDR3 sequence reads: CASSLAWGTADTQYF. The CDR3 DNA reads TGTGCCAGCAGCTTAGCCTGGGGGACGGCAGATACGCAGTATTTT. The complete variable domain, with remaining parts taken from reference TRBV7-7 and TRBJ2-3, reads GAGVSQSPRYKVTKRGQDVTLRCDPISSHATLYWYQQALGQGPEFLTYFNYEAQPDKSGLPSDRFSAERPEGSISTLTIQRTEQRDSAMYRCASSLAWGTADTQYFGPGTRLTVL.

There are a few counts of this clonotype. V gene TRBV6-2 or TRBV6-3 combines with J gene TRBJ2-3; perhaps TRBD2 as D (5 bases). This CDR3 contains 15 residues. V was pared by 4 bases and J by 5 bases, with 16 bases between. CDR1 and CDR2 (germline): MNHEY, SVGEGT. The CDR3 sequence: CASSFLGRGEDTQYF. The CDR3, as DNA: TGTGCCAGCAGTTTCTTAGGACGGGGTGAAGATACGCAGTATTTT.

This clonotype was detected ten times or more. The genes are TRBV7-9 and TRBJ2-1; 7 nucleotides align to TRBD1. This CDR3 is 12 amino acids long. Germline lookup yields CDR1 SEHNR and CDR2 FQNEAQ (reference sequence). The V and J ends lost 5 bases and 10 bases, in that order; junction bases with no gene match: 5. DNA for the CDR3: TGTGCCAGCAGCCTTGGGACAGCCGAGCAGTTCTTC. Protein product: CASSLGTAEQFF.

J is TRBJ2-1 and V is TRBV11-2, with D hard to call. This CDR3 is built from 13 residues. V lost 4 bases to trimming and J lost 8 bases, with 12 bases between them. Germline values: CDR1 SGHAT, CDR2 FQNNGV. The CDR3 DNA reads TGTGCCAGCAGCTCCCTAGTCGTCCATGAGCAGTTCTTC. It encodes CASSSLVVHEQFF.

This sequence joins TRBV5-1 and TRBJ2-2; 10 nucleotides match TRBD1. Trimming at V came to 6 bases and at J to 6 bases, leaving 8 bases not matched to a gene. The CDR3 runs 15 residues. Germline V gene lookup returns CDR1 SGHRS and CDR2 YFSETQ. The CDR3 here is CASNAGTGAAGELFF. The DNA for the CDR3 is TGCGCCAGCAACGCGGGGACAGGGGCCGCCGGGGAGCTGTTTTTT.

The sample holds many counts of this clonotype. The V gene is TRBV28, the J gene TRBJ2-5; 10 bases are a match to TRBD2. The CDR3 is 15 amino acids. Germline V lookup: CDR1 MDHEN, CDR2 SYDVKM. V was pared by 5 bases and J by 5 bases, with 8 bases of the junction left unmatched. Written as DNA, the CDR3 is TGTGCCAGCAGTCTGGGACTAGCGACCGGCGAGACCCAGTACTTC. It codes for CASSLGLATGETQYF.

This clonotype turned up a few times. The chain joins TRBV7-6 to TRBJ2-2; tentative D call: TRBD1 (6 bases). This CDR3 contains 11 residues. V was clipped by 8 bases and J by 7 bases, with 8 bases between them. The germline gives CDR1 SGHVS, CDR2 FNYEAQ. CDR3 amino acids: CASGGGGELFF. CDR3 DNA: TGTGCCAGCGGGGGCGGCGGGGAGCTGTTTTTT.

This clonotype was recorded at least ten times. The chain combines TRBV7-2 with TRBJ2-5; no clear D gene. Germline assignment: CDR1 SGHTA and CDR2 FQGNSA. CDR3 length: 13 residues. The V and J ends lost 3 bases and 2 bases respectively, with 7 bases between them. The CDR3 region is CASSFSGQETQYF. CDR3 DNA: TGTGCCAGCAGCTTTTCCGGGCAAGAGACCCAGTACTTC.